The 25 T cell receptor beta chains below come from one sample, sequenced in a study of blood T cell repertoires in COVID-19. Assay used: immunoSEQ multiplex PCR; TCRdb lists only in-frame clones, some missing. Found here are some 510,000 clones, roughly 90% of them singletons; the top ten hold approximately 1.8%. What was sequenced was PBMCs or T cells enriched from blood (not recorded which). The origin of the receptors is a woman aged 40 to 49 who had recovered from COVID-19.

This clone appeared a few times. V is TRBV7-2 and J is TRBJ2-7; 7 bases are a match to TRBD1. Germline V gene lookup returns CDR1 SGHTA and CDR2 FQGNSA. The trim removed 5 bases at V and 0 bases at J, leaving 7 bases unmatched. The CDR3 contains 15 residues. The CDR3 DNA reads as TGTGCCAGCAGCCGGAGGACAGGAGACTCCTACGAGCAGTACTTC. This gives the protein CASSRRTGDSYEQYF.

The V gene is TRBV27, the J gene TRBJ1-1; D gene uncertain. The CDR3 is made up of 14 amino acids. Trimming took off 1 base at V and 1 base at J, with 7 bases between the two ends. Per the germline V gene, CDR1 is MNHEY and CDR2 is SMNVEV (reference sequence). CDR3 DNA: TGTGCCAGCAGTTTATGGGCCGGGAACACTGAAGCTTTCTTT. Translated: CASSLWAGNTEAFF.

The CDR3 DNA follows: TGCAGTGCTAGTCATGGTCGTGGGACATCTCTCTACAATGAGCAGTTCTTC. The encoded protein is CSASHGRGTSLYNEQFF. The chain combines TRBV20-1 with TRBJ2-1; possible D gene TRBD1, 6 bases. This CDR3 has 17 amino acids. V dropped 3 bases and J dropped 3 bases, with 21 bases sitting between them. Germline CDR1 DFQATT, CDR2 SNEGSKA (reference sequence).

This chain connects TRBV7-2 to TRBJ1-1; TRBD1 matches 9 bases. This CDR3 comprises 16 residues. CDR1 and CDR2 (germline): SGHTA, FQGNSA. With V trimmed by 5 bases and J by 1 base, 8 bases remained unmatched. The DNA of the CDR3 is TGTGCCAGCAGCGCGGGACAGGGTTTGGGGAACACTGAAGCTTTCTTT. Translation gives CASSAGQGLGNTEAFF.

The chain recombines TRBV6-5 with TRBJ1-3; D may be TRBD1 (6 bases). Germline V gene data show CDR1 as MNHEY and CDR2 as SVGAGI. The CDR3 runs 14 residues. V was pared by 0 bases and J by 7 bases, with 10 bases between. In DNA form, the CDR3 reads TGTGCCAGCAGTTACTCGTACAGGGTGAACACCATATATTTT. Protein: CASSYSYRVNTIYF.

The sample holds a few counts of this clone. The chain couples TRBV24-1 to TRBJ2-2, with 7 positions matching TRBD1. Germline assignment: CDR1 KGHDR and CDR2 SFDVKD. The CDR3 has 13 residues. Trimming at V came to 7 bases and at J to 3 bases, leaving 1 base not matched to a gene. This CDR3 is CATRQGHTGELFF. The CDR3, as DNA: TGTGCCACCAGACAGGGGCACACCGGGGAGCTGTTTTTT.

The rearrangement joins TRBV25-1 to TRBJ2-5; D ambiguous. V shed 2 bases and J shed 2 bases, with 12 bases lying between them. The CDR3 spans 15 residues. Germline CDR1 MGHDK, CDR2 SYGVNS. The CDR3 sequence is CASSEQFPGQETQYF. CDR3 coding DNA: TGTGCCAGCAGTGAACAGTTCCCAGGACAAGAGACCCAGTACTTC.

The rearrangement links TRBV6-2 or TRBV6-3 to TRBJ2-1; the D gene is possibly TRBD2 (6 bases). Germline lookup yields CDR1 MNHEY and CDR2 SVGEGT. The CDR3 spans 18 residues. V lost 0 bases and J lost 8, with 23 bases in between. CDR3 residues: CASSYSIPRGGKWYEQFF. CDR3 nucleotide sequence: TGTGCCAGCAGTTACTCAATTCCGCGGGGCGGGAAGTGGTATGAGCAGTTCTTC.

The chain has TRBV5-6 and TRBJ2-3; 9 bases agree with TRBD1. The J segment lost 14 bases and the V segment lost 4 bases, leaving 26 bases of the junction unmatched. This CDR3 is built from 18 residues. In germline, CDR1 is SGHDT, CDR2 YYEEEE. DNA for the CDR3: TGTGCCAGCAGCCAAGGCTCCGGGACAGGGTCCACTACGCCGGGCCTGTATTTT. Protein sequence: CASSQGSGTGSTTPGLYF.

The chain couples TRBV18 to TRBJ2-6; TRBD1 matches 7 bases. CDR3 length: 15 amino acids. After removal of 4 bases from V and 2 bases from J, the junction contained 2 bases not matched to a gene. In germline, CDR1 is KGHSH, CDR2 LQKENI. The CDR3 loop is CASSLGTAGANVLTF. The DNA for the CDR3 is TGTGCCAGCTCACTCGGGACAGCTGGGGCCAACGTCCTGACTTTC.

In its sample, this clone was seen a few times. This chain links TRBV18 with TRBJ1-3, with no clear D. V shed 1 base and J shed 3 bases, with 10 bases lying between them. This CDR3 has 15 amino acids. Germline V gene data show CDR1 as KGHSH and CDR2 as LQKENI. Written as DNA, the CDR3 is TGTGCCAGCTCACCACGGGCCAGCCTTGGAAACACCATATATTTT. Protein product: CASSPRASLGNTIYF.

As regards this clone: The same CDR3 also results from other DNA sequences found in this sample. This rearrangement joins TRBV5-4 to TRBJ2-7, with a tentative D call TRBD1 (7 bases). The CDR3 has 16 residues. Germline values: CDR1 SGHNT, CDR2 YYREEE (reference sequence). V lost 0 bases and J 2 bases, leaving 15 bases between the germline ends. Here the CDR3 reads CASSLGGAGGPYEQYF. The CDR3 DNA reads as TGTGCCAGCAGCTTGGGAGGGGCAGGGGGGCCCTACGAGCAGTACTTC. The variable domain in full, completed from reference TRBV5-4 and TRBJ2-7, reads ETGVTQSPTHLIKTRGQQVTLRCSSQSGHNTVSWYQQALGQGPQFIFQYYREEENGRGNFPPRFSGLQFPNYSSELNVNALELDDSALYLCASSLGGAGGPYEQYFGPGTRLTVT.

The chain couples TRBV7-8 to TRBJ2-1; TRBD2 matches 9 bases. Germline V gives CDR1 SGHVS, CDR2 FQNEAQ. The CDR3 covers 17 residues. With V trimmed by 5 bases and J by 3 bases, 11 bases remained unmatched. The CDR3 sequence is CASSPRGLAGFYNEQFF. The CDR3 DNA sequence: TGTGCCAGCAGCCCTAGGGGGCTAGCGGGGTTCTACAATGAGCAGTTCTTC.

The chain recombines TRBV29-1 with TRBJ2-4, with a possible D match to TRBD1 (6 bases). The CDR3 consists of 13 residues. V lost 7 bases to trimming and J lost 8 bases, with 18 bases between them. Germline V CDR1 and CDR2: SQVTM, ANQGSEA. The CDR3 nucleotides are TGCAGCGCCAAACCCTCAGGGGTTGACATTCAGTACTTC. Residues: CSAKPSGVDIQYF.

The rearrangement joins TRBV9 to TRBJ1-4; D is uncertain. V was cut by 0 bases and J by 3 bases, with 12 bases left in between. The CDR3 sequence is 16 residues long. Germline V lookup: CDR1 SGDLS, CDR2 YYNGEE. In nucleotides, the CDR3 is TGTGCCAGCAGCGTAGGTGGAGGCGGGGCTAATGAAAAACTGTTTTTT. Amino acid sequence: CASSVGGGGANEKLFF.

The chain's CDR3 is CASTRTGAYNEQFF. The CDR3 DNA reads TGTGCCAGTACTAGGACAGGGGCGTACAATGAGCAGTTCTTC. The rearrangement links TRBV19 to TRBJ2-1, with 9 bases matching TRBD1. Germline CDR1 and CDR2: LNHDA and SQIVND (reference sequence). This CDR3 comprises 14 residues. J was trimmed by 4 bases and V by 7 bases; bases with no gene match: 5.

V is TRBV9 and J is TRBJ1-3; a weak D match, TRBD1 (5 bases). CDR1 is SGDLS, CDR2 YYNGEE, per germline. The CDR3 covers 15 residues. V dropped 4 bases and J dropped 0 bases, with 11 bases sitting between them. DNA of the CDR3: TGTGCCAGCAGCCTGACAGATTACTCTGGAAACACCATATATTTT. Protein: CASSLTDYSGNTIYF.

The chain has TRBV14 and TRBJ2-2; 7 positions match TRBD2. The CDR3 runs 16 residues. CDR1 is SGHDN, CDR2 FVKESK, per germline. The J segment lost 7 bases and the V segment lost 2 bases, leaving 10 bases of the junction unmatched. The CDR3 coding sequence is TGTGCCAGCAGCCAATTTTCCGGGAGGCTCATCGGGGAGCTGTTTTTT. Its protein product is CASSQFSGRLIGELFF.

The rearrangement uses TRBV2 and TRBJ1-5; TRBD1 might be the D (6 bases). Germline V gene sequence: CDR1 SNHLY, CDR2 FYNNEI. The ends were cut back, 6 bases at V and 4 bases at J, with 13 bases in the middle. The CDR3 length is 14 residues. The CDR3 DNA sequence: TGTGCCAGCAGGGACCGGACAGAAAATCAGCCCCAGCATTTT. The encoded protein is CASRDRTENQPQHF.

The rearrangement links TRBV29-1 to TRBJ1-1; D not resolved. CDR1 is SQVTM, CDR2 ANQGSEA, per germline. Trimming removed 0 bases from V and 8 bases from J, with 10 bases in between. The CDR3 length is 12 residues. Written as DNA, the CDR3 is TGCAGCGTTGAAGAATCAGGCAAGGAAGCTTTCTTT. Amino acids: CSVEESGKEAFF.

The chain is built from TRBV19 and TRBJ2-2; D gene ambiguous. Trimming shortened V by 5 bases and J by 7 bases, and 8 bases separated the two germline ends. CDR3 length: 12 residues. Germline CDR1 and CDR2: LNHDA and SQIVND (reference sequence). The CDR3 coding sequence is TGTGCCAGTAGTCCCCCCGGCGGGGAGCTGTTTTTT. This translates into CASSPPGGELFF. Full variable domain (missing parts from reference TRBV19 and TRBJ2-2): DGGITQSPKYLFRKEGQNVTLSCEQNLNHDAMYWYRQDPGQGLRLIYYSQIVNDFQKGDIAEGYSVSREKKESFPLTVTSAQKNPTAFYLCASSPPGGELFFGEGSRLTVL.

This chain uses TRBV11-1 with TRBJ2-7, with 7 positions matching TRBD1. V was clipped by 8 bases and J by 3 bases; unmatched bases: 10. Germline CDR1 is SGHAT and CDR2 is FQDESV (reference sequence). This CDR3 comprises 14 residues. For the CDR3, the DNA is TGTGCCAGCTCCCTTGAGGGGGCAATCTACGAGCAGTACTTC. It yields the protein CASSLEGAIYEQYF.

The chain has TRBV7-2 and TRBJ1-3; D unclear. Germline CDR1 and CDR2: SGHTA and FQGNSA. V dropped 5 bases and J dropped 2 bases, with 16 bases sitting between them. CDR3 size: 16 residues. This CDR3 is CASSLRGLRAGNTIYF. CDR3 sequence (DNA): TGTGCCAGCAGCCTCCGAGGGCTCCGGGCTGGAAACACCATATATTTT.

The table lists this clone with a count of one. This rearrangement joins TRBV7-2 to TRBJ2-7, with 15 bases fitting TRBD2. The CDR3 length is 16 residues. Germline trimming cut 5 bases from V and 2 bases from J; bases unmatched to any gene: 4. Per germline, CDR1 SGHTA and CDR2 FQGNSA. This CDR3 is CASSPGLAGGPYEQYF. CDR3 bases: TGTGCCAGCAGCCCCGGACTAGCGGGAGGGCCCTACGAGCAGTACTTC.

The chain employs TRBV25-1 and TRBJ2-3, with a tentative D call TRBD2 (6 bases). The length of the CDR3 is 16 residues. The V end was cut by 4 bases, the J end by 3 bases, with 17 bases between. Germline V lookup: CDR1 MGHDK, CDR2 SYGVNS. The CDR3 DNA is TGTGCCAGCAGTGGGGAGGACTCAGAAGAAACAGATACGCAGTATTTT. This translates into CASSGEDSEETDTQYF.